Each of the 30 T cell receptor beta chains below was sequenced from the same sample in a study of response to subunit inactivated influenza vaccine. Via MiXCR, TCRdb re-called the RT-PCR reads, giving one row per CDR3 protein. The data show about 650,000 distinct CDR3 sequences, 14% seen once. This specimen consisted of PBMCs from blood, obtained approximately 15 days before vaccination. All receptors come from a man aged 50 to 59 who received an inactivated influenza vaccine.

The chain uses TRBV7-2 and TRBJ1-2; 8 nucleotides align to TRBD1. The V and J ends lost 4 bases and 1 base, in that order; junction bases with no gene match: 11. The CDR3 spans 17 residues. CDR1 SGHTA and CDR2 FQGNSA come from the germline V gene. CDR3 in amino acids: CASSSRGAGGNNYGYTF. The CDR3 DNA sequence: TGTGCCAGCAGCTCCCGGGGTGCAGGGGGCAATAACTATGGCTACACCTTC.

The V and J genes are TRBV27 and TRBJ2-2; D unresolved. The CDR3 consists of 13 residues. V dropped 6 bases and J dropped 5 bases, with 10 bases sitting between them. Germline-derived CDR1 and CDR2 are MNHEY and SMNVEV (reference sequence). CDR3 nucleotide sequence: TGTGCCAGCAGCCCCTTTGAGACCGGGGAGCTGTTTTTT. Encoded protein: CASSPFETGELFF.

This rearrangement joins TRBV5-1 to TRBJ2-7, with 10 bases fitting TRBD1. Germline V gene sequence: CDR1 SGHRS, CDR2 YFSETQ. The CDR3 covers 16 residues. The V and J ends lost 4 bases and 3 bases, in that order; junction bases with no gene match: 10. The CDR3 sequence: CASSADRGHQGYEQYF. The CDR3 DNA reads TGCGCCAGCAGCGCAGACAGGGGGCATCAGGGCTACGAGCAGTACTTC. The full variable domain, rest sourced from reference TRBV5-1 and TRBJ2-7, is KAGVTQTPRYLIKTRGQQVTLSCSPISGHRSVSWYQQTPGQGLQFLFEYFSETQRNKGNFPGRFSGRQFSNSRSEMNVSTLELGDSALYLCASSADRGHQGYEQYFGPGTRLTVT.

This clonotype was detected only a few times. This rearrangement joins TRBV6-1 to TRBJ1-5, with a tentative D call TRBD1 (5 bases). CDR1 is MNHNS, CDR2 SASEGT, per germline. With 8 bases removed from V and 3 bases from J, the gap between germline ends came to 11 bases. CDR3 length equals 13 residues. DNA of the CDR3: TGTGCCAGCCGGGGGAGTCCCAATCAGCCCCAGCATTTT. Residues: CASRGSPNQPQHF.

The V and J genes are TRBV7-9 and TRBJ2-7; D uncertain. Germline CDR1 is SEHNR and CDR2 is FQNEAQ (reference sequence). The CDR3 totals 12 residues. The V end was cut by 7 bases, the J end by 2 bases, with 9 bases between. The CDR3 DNA reads as TGTGCCAGCACCTCCCAGGCCTACGAGCAGTACTTC. Translating it yields CASTSQAYEQYF. The complete variable domain, with remaining parts taken from reference TRBV7-9 and TRBJ2-7, reads DTGVSQNPRHKITKRGQNVTFRCDPISEHNRLYWYRQTLGQGPEFLTYFQNEAQLEKSRLLSDRFSAERPKGSFSTLEIQRTEQGDSAMYLCASTSQAYEQYFGPGTRLTVT.

This clonotype appeared a few times. This chain uses TRBV20-1 with TRBJ2-7; 10 positions agree with TRBD2. Germline V gives CDR1 DFQATT, CDR2 SNEGSKA (reference sequence). V was clipped by 1 base and J by 4 bases; unmatched bases: 10. This CDR3 comprises 16 residues. CDR3 sequence: CSARGLLTSGFYEQYF. The CDR3, as DNA: TGCAGTGCTAGAGGCCTCCTGACTAGCGGGTTTTACGAGCAGTACTTC.

This clonotype was detected a few times. The chain uses TRBV15 and TRBJ2-1; weak D call: TRBD1 (5 bases). Trimming pared 1 base from V and 5 bases from J, leaving 9 bases between. CDR1 is LNHNV, CDR2 YYDKDF, per germline (reference sequence). This CDR3 is 14 amino acids long. The CDR3 loop is CATSRVTADNEQFF. CDR3 sequence (DNA): TGTGCCACCAGCAGAGTGACAGCTGACAATGAGCAGTTCTTC. Variable domain in full (rest from reference TRBV15 and TRBJ2-1): DAMVIQNPRYQVTQFGKPVTLSCSQTLNHNVMYWYQQKSSQAPKLLFHYYDKDFNNEADTPDNFQSRRPNTSFCFLDIRSPGLGDTAMYLCATSRVTADNEQFFGPGTRLTVL.

The chain is built from TRBV7-8 and TRBJ2-1; TRBD1 matches at 11 bases. The CDR3 runs 17 residues. Per the germline V gene, CDR1 is SGHVS and CDR2 is FQNEAQ. V gave up 4 bases and J gave up 7 bases; unmatched junction bases: 12. CDR3 residues: CASSSPLGQGARNEQFF. In DNA, the CDR3 is TGTGCCAGCAGCTCCCCCCTTGGACAGGGGGCGAGGAATGAGCAGTTCTTC.

The CDR3 nucleotides are TGTGCCAGCAGTTACTCGGGACAGGGAGACATTCAGTACTTC. Translation: CASSYSGQGDIQYF. The rearrangement uses TRBV6-5 and TRBJ2-4; TRBD1 aligns across 9 bases. This CDR3 is built from 14 residues. V was clipped by 0 bases and J by 8 bases; unmatched bases: 2. Germline V CDR1 and CDR2: MNHEY, SVGAGI.

The V call is TRBV12-3 or TRBV12-4, the J call TRBJ2-1; D ambiguous. V was pared by 7 bases and J by 8 bases, with 9 bases between. The CDR3 is 11 residues long. Here the CDR3 reads CASTLGDEQFF. In nucleotides, the CDR3 is TGTGCCAGCACCCTTGGGGATGAGCAGTTCTTC.

The genes are TRBV14 and TRBJ2-5; 10 bases fit TRBD1. The V segment lost 3 bases and the J segment 5 bases; nucleotides outside the gene matches: 6. CDR1 is SGHDN, CDR2 FVKESK, per germline. CDR3 length equals 15 residues. The CDR3 DNA reads TGTGCCAGCAGCCACGTCGGGACAGGGGATGAGACCCAGTACTTC. It encodes CASSHVGTGDETQYF.

This chain joins TRBV5-5 and TRBJ2-4; D call uncertain. The V end was cut by 2 bases, the J end by 0 bases, with 9 bases between. CDR1 is SGHKS, CDR2 YYEKEE, per germline (reference sequence). This CDR3 is built from 15 residues. CDR3: CASSFSDLAKNIQYF. CDR3 in DNA: TGTGCCAGCAGCTTCTCCGATTTAGCCAAAAACATTCAGTACTTC.

This clonotype showed up just a few times. This chain joins TRBV2 and TRBJ2-5; 12 bases match TRBD2. The germline gives CDR1 SNHLY, CDR2 FYNNEI. CDR3 size: 18 residues. V shed 1 base, J shed 2 bases, and the junction held 8 bases outside the gene matches. CDR3 region: CASSEVASGGAVQETQYF. CDR3 nucleotide sequence: TGTGCCAGCAGTGAAGTGGCTAGCGGGGGGGCCGTACAAGAGACCCAGTACTTC.

V gene TRBV18 combines with J gene TRBJ2-2; D uncertain. This CDR3 has 15 amino acids. In germline, CDR1 is KGHSH, CDR2 LQKENI. Between the trimmed V and J ends, which lost 1 base and 0 bases, there was a span of 6 bases. For the CDR3, the DNA is TGTGCCAGCTCACCACGACCTACGAACACCGGGGAGCTGTTTTTT. This encodes CASSPRPTNTGELFF.

This clonotype was counted ten times or more. V is TRBV29-1 and J is TRBJ2-7, with TRBD2 as a possible D gene (5 bases). The germline V gene has CDR1 SQVTM and CDR2 ANQGSEA. The CDR3 is 12 residues long. V lost 3 bases, J lost 3 bases, and 9 bases lay in between. This CDR3 reads CSVEGAGYEQYF. In nucleotides, the CDR3 is TGCAGCGTTGAGGGCGCGGGCTACGAGCAGTACTTC.

The count of this clonotype is one. V usage is TRBV20-1 and J usage is TRBJ2-3; D is unresolved. Germline V gene sequence: CDR1 DFQATT, CDR2 SNEGSKA (reference sequence). The CDR3 length is 13 residues. With 7 bases removed from V and 0 bases from J, the gap between germline ends came to 11 bases. The CDR3 DNA follows: TGCAGTGTTGTGCGGCCGAGCACAGATACGCAGTATTTT. It codes for CSVVRPSTDTQYF.

This clonotype appeared many times. The V and J genes are TRBV10-2 and TRBJ1-2; D remains unclear. V was pared by 7 bases and J by 4 bases, with 19 bases between. Germline-derived CDR1 and CDR2 are WSHSY and SAAADI. This CDR3 is 15 amino acids long. Here the CDR3 DNA reads TGCGCCAGCACCCTCCTCTTCGGGGTGGGCTATGGCTACACCTTC. Protein product: CASTLLFGVGYGYTF.

This clonotype was detected many times. The chain carries TRBV5-1 and TRBJ2-1; D may correspond to TRBD1 or TRBD2 (5 bases each). Trimming stripped 1 base from V and 3 bases from J, with 8 bases between. CDR1 is SGHRS, CDR2 YFSETQ, per germline. The CDR3 runs to 14 residues. The chain's CDR3 is CASSLRGDYNEQFF. The CDR3 region has the DNA TGCGCCAGCAGCTTGCGAGGGGACTACAATGAGCAGTTCTTC.

V and J are TRBV5-5 and TRBJ2-1; 9 bases fit TRBD2. This CDR3 has 14 residues. V gave up 2 bases and J gave up 7 bases; unmatched junction bases: 4. In germline, CDR1 is SGHKS, CDR2 YYEKEE (reference sequence). CDR3 sequence (DNA): TGTGCCAGCAGCTTTAGCGGGAGAATGAATGAGCAGTTCTTC. Translation: CASSFSGRMNEQFF.

This clonotype was counted once. The CDR3 nucleotides are TGCGCCAGCCCCTCAGGACGTTTTCAGAATGAGCAGTTCTTC. This encodes CASPSGRFQNEQFF. V gene TRBV23-1 combines with J gene TRBJ2-1; D call uncertain. TRBV23-1 is placed among ORFs of uncertain function. V lost 8 bases, J lost 7 bases, and 18 bases lay in between. The CDR3 has 14 residues.

This clonotype was seen at least ten times. V is TRBV29-1 and J is TRBJ2-1, with 10 bases fitting TRBD2. V trimming: 2 bases; J trimming: 0 bases; junction bases outside the gene matches: 13. Germline CDR1 SQVTM, CDR2 ANQGSEA. The CDR3 has 19 residues. Written as DNA, the CDR3 is TGCAGCGTTGAATTCATCCTAGCGGGAGTTAGGAGCTCCTACAATGAGCAGTTCTTC. It codes for CSVEFILAGVRSSYNEQFF.

This clonotype was recorded a few times. The chain carries TRBV18 and TRBJ1-5; TRBD1 agrees at 9 bases. Germline assignment: CDR1 KGHSH and CDR2 LQKENI. The CDR3 loop spans 13 amino acids. J gave up 9 bases and V 3 bases, and 3 bases lay outside the gene matches. DNA for the CDR3: TGTGCCAGCTCACCGGGACAGGGCGCGCCCCAGCATTTT. It specifies CASSPGQGAPQHF.

The CDR3 DNA follows: TGCGCCAGCAGCCAAGAAACGGTGTGGGGTACGACCGGGGAGCTGTTTTTT. It translates to CASSQETVWGTTGELFF. The rearrangement uses TRBV4-3 and TRBJ2-2; no clear D gene. Germline V gene data show CDR1 as LGHNA and CDR2 as YSLEER. Trimming left V 0 bases short and J 5 bases short, with 16 bases between. The CDR3 spans 17 residues.

This chain links TRBV9 with TRBJ2-1, with a possible D match to TRBD2 (6 bases). With 0 bases removed from V and 6 bases from J, the gap between germline ends came to 13 bases. Germline CDR1 is SGDLS and CDR2 is YYNGEE. The length of the CDR3 is 15 residues. The CDR3 spells CASSVDSGAPNEQFF. The CDR3 region has the DNA TGTGCCAGCAGCGTAGATAGCGGAGCCCCCAATGAGCAGTTCTTC.

The chain uses TRBV7-6 and TRBJ2-1; perhaps TRBD2 as D (5 bases). This CDR3 has 14 residues. The V gene's germline CDR1 is SGHVS and CDR2 FNYEAQ. Between the trimmed V and J ends, which lost 1 base and 8 bases, there was a span of 12 bases. This CDR3 is CASSLDLGSDEQFF. As DNA, the CDR3 is TGTGCCAGCAGCTTAGACCTGGGGAGCGATGAGCAGTTCTTC.

This clonotype was counted between two and nine times. The V and J genes are TRBV4-3 and TRBJ2-1; D perhaps matches TRBD2 (6 bases). CDR3 length equals 15 residues. Germline V gene lookup returns CDR1 LGHNA and CDR2 YSLEER. Trimming pared 4 bases from V and 4 bases from J, leaving 14 bases between. This CDR3 reads CASSRRRGLYNEQFF. The CDR3 nucleotides are TGCGCCAGCAGCCGTAGGAGGGGCCTGTACAATGAGCAGTTCTTC.

In this sample, this clonotype turned up many times. The chain links TRBV25-1 to TRBJ2-5; weak D call: TRBD2 (5 bases). This CDR3 has 15 residues. Trimming removed 1 base from V and 3 bases from J, with 12 bases in between. Germline V gene sequence: CDR1 MGHDK, CDR2 SYGVNS. CDR3 in amino acids: CASSESWVSEETQYF. The CDR3 DNA is TGTGCCAGCAGTGAATCGTGGGTTAGCGAAGAGACCCAGTACTTC.

V usage is TRBV9 and J usage is TRBJ2-5, with TRBD2 identical over 14 bases. The CDR3 has 14 amino acids. CDR1 is SGDLS and CDR2 is YYNGEE in the germline V gene. V was pared by 4 bases and J by 11 bases, with 7 bases of the junction left unmatched. CDR3 in DNA: TGTGCCAGCAGCCCTAGACTAGCGGGGGGGCGTCAGTACTTC. Amino acids: CASSPRLAGGRQYF.

J is TRBJ2-7 and V is TRBV6-1; perhaps TRBD1 as D (6 bases). This CDR3 comprises 14 residues. Germline-derived CDR1 and CDR2 are MNHNS and SASEGT. Trimming took 3 bases from V and 1 from J, leaving 10 bases between them. CDR3 protein: CASSDRGYSYEQYF. CDR3 bases: TGTGCCAGCAGTGACAGGGGTTATTCCTACGAGCAGTACTTC.

This rearrangement joins TRBV7-9 to TRBJ2-7; 7 nucleotides agree with TRBD1. V dropped 3 bases and J dropped 3; count of bases not matched to a gene: 2. This CDR3 has 13 amino acids. Germline V gene data show CDR1 as SEHNR and CDR2 as FQNEAQ (reference sequence). CDR3 nucleotide sequence: TGTGCCAGCAGCTTTGGACAGGTCTACGAGCAGTACTTC. It encodes CASSFGQVYEQYF.